This T cell receptor (beta chain) was captured by sequencing in a study of cytomegalovirus exposure and HLA in healthy donors. Overall study: One earlier analysis, a look at 150 million to 200 million T cells, found almost 120 million unique TCR beta sequences.

Study-wide results and caveats: Reportedly, TCR beta sequences accurately predicted HLA-A and HLA-B alleles in most subjects. Indistinguishable V segments, including TRBV6-2 and TRBV6-3, were excluded.

60 Vbeta and 13 Jbeta primers were used in PCR. TCRdb's copy holds only in-frame clones and misses some; the assay was immunoSEQ multiplex PCR. The sample comprises 120,000 to 150,000 clones, 70% to 85% of which are singletons, and 1.8% rests with the top ten. CDR1 SGHRS and CDR2 YFSETQ come from the germline V gene. V dropped 0 bases and J dropped 6; count of bases not matched to a gene: 8. The CDR3 runs to 17 residues. A word on this clone: Its specificity is not known.

The TCR originated in a man in his forties in good health and CMV-seronegative. This sequence joins TRBV5-1 and TRBJ2-3, with 12 bases lining up with TRBD2. The sequenced material came from PBMCs. This CDR3 reads CASSLAKTSGRGDTQYF. The CDR3 nucleotides are TGCGCCAGCAGCTTGGCGAAGACTAGCGGGAGAGGGGATACGCAGTATTTT.